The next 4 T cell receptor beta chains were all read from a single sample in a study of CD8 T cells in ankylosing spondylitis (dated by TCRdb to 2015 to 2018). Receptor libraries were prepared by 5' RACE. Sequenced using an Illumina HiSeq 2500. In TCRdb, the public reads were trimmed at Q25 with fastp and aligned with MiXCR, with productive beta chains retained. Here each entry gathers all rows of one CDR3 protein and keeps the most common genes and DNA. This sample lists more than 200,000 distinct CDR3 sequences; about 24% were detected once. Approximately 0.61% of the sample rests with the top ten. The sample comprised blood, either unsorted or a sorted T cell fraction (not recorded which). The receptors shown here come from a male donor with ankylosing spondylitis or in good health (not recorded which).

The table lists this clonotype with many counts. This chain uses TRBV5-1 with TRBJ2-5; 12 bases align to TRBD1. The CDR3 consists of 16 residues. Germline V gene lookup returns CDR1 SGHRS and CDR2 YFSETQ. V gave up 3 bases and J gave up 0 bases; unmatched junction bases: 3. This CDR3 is CASSSGTGGYQETQYF. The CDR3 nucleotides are TGCGCCAGCAGCTCCGGGACAGGGGGCTACCAAGAGACCCAGTACTTC.

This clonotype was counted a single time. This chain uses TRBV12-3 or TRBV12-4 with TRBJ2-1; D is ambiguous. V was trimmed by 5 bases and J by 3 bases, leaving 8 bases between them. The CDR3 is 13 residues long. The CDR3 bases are TGTGCCAGCAGTCCTACAAGCTACAATGAGCAGTTCTTC. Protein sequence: CASSPTSYNEQFF.

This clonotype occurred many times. This CDR3 is CASSPETGVPQHF. The CDR3 bases are TGCGCCAGCAGCCCAGAGACAGGGGTGCCCCAGCATTTT. The chain joins TRBV5-1 to TRBJ1-5; 8 bases fit TRBD1. This CDR3 spans 13 amino acids. The germline gives CDR1 SGHRS, CDR2 YFSETQ. The junction had 6 bases not matched to a gene; V was cut back by 4 bases and J by 9 bases.

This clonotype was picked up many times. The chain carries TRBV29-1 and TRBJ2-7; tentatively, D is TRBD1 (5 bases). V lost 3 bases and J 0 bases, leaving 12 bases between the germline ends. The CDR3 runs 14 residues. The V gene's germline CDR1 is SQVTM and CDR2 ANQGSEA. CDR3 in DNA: TGCAGCGTTGAGGGGCACGGAAGCTCCTACGAGCAGTACTTC. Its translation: CSVEGHGSSYEQYF.